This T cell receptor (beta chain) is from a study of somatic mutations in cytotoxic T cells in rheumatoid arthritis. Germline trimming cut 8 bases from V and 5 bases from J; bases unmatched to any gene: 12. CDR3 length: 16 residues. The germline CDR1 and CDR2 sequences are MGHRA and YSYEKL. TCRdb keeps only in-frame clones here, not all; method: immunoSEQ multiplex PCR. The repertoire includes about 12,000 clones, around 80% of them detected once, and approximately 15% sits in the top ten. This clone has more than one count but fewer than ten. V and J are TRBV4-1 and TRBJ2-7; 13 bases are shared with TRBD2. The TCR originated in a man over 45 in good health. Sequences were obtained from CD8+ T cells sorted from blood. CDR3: CASRLTSGRAFDEQYF. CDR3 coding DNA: TGCGCCAGCCGTCTCACTAGCGGGAGGGCCTTCGACGAGCAGTACTTC.